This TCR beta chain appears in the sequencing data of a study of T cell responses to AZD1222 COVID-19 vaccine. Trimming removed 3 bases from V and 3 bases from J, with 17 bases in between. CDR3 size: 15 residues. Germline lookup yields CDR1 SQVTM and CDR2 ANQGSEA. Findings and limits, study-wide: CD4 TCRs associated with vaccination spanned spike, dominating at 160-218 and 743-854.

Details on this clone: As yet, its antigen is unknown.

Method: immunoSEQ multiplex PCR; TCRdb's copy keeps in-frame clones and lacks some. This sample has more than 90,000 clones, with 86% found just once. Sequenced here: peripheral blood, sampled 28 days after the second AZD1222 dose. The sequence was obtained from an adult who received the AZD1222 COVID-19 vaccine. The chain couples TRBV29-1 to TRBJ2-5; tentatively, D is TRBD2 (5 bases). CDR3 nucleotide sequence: TGCAGCGTTGATCGTCTAGGACTGGTGAAAGAGACCCAGTACTTC. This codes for CSVDRLGLVKETQYF.